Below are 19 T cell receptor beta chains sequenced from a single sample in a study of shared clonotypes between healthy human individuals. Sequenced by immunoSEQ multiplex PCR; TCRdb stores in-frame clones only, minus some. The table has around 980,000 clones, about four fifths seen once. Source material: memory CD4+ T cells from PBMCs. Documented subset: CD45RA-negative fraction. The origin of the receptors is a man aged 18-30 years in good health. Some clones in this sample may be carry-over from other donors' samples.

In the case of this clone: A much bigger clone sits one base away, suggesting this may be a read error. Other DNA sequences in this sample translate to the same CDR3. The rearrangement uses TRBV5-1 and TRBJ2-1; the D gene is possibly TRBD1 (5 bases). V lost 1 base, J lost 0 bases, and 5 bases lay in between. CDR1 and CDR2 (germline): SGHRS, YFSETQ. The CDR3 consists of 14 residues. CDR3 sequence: CASSLQGSYNEQFF. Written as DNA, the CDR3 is TGCGCCAGCAGCTTGCAGGGCTCCTACAATGAGCAGTTCTTC.

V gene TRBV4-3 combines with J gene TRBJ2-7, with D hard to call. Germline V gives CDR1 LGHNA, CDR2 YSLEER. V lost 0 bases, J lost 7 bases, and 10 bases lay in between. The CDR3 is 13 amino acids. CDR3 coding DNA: TGCGCCAGCAGCCAAGATCTCCAGTTTGAGCAGTACTTC. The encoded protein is CASSQDLQFEQYF.

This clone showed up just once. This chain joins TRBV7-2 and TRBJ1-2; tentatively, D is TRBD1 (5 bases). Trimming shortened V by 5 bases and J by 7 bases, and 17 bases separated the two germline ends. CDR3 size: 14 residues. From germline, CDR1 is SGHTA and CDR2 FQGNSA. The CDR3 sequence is CASSPYGGVAGYTF. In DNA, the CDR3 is TGTGCCAGCAGCCCCTATGGGGGAGTGGCTGGCTACACCTTC.

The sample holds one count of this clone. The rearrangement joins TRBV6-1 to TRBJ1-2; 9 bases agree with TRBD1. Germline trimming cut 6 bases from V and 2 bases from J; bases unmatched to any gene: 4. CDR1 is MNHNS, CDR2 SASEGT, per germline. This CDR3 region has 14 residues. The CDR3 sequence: CASSTGTGNYGYTF. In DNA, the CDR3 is TGTGCCAGCAGCACCGGGACAGGGAACTATGGCTACACCTTC.

The CDR3 bases are TGTGCCATCCAGGGATACATCTACACTGAAGCTTTCTTT. Amino acids: CAIQGYIYTEAFF. This chain connects TRBV28 to TRBJ1-1, with TRBD1 as a possible D gene (5 bases). With 10 bases removed from V and 3 bases from J, the gap between germline ends came to 15 bases. Per the germline V gene, CDR1 is MDHEN and CDR2 is SYDVKM. CDR3 length equals 13 residues. The full variable domain, with the rest looked up from reference TRBV28 and TRBJ1-1, is DVKVTQSSRYLVKRTGEKVFLECVQDMDHENMFWYRQDPGLGLRLIYFSYDVKMKEKGDIPEGYSVSREKKERFSLILESASTNQTSMYLCAIQGYIYTEAFFGQGTRLTVV.

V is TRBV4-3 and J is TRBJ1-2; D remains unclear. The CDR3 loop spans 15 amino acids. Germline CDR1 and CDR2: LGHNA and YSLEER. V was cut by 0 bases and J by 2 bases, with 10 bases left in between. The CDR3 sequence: CASSQDMTNNYGYTF. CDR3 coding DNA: TGCGCCAGCAGCCAAGATATGACGAACAACTATGGCTACACCTTC.

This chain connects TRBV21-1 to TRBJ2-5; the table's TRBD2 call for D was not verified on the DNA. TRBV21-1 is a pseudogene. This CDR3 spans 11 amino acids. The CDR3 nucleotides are TGTGCCAGCAGCTTCCGGTTTTCCCAGTACTTC. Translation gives CASSFRFSQYF.

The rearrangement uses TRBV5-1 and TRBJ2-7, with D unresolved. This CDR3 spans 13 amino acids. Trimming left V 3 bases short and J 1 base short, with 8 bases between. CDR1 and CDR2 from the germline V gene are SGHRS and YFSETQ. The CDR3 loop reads CASSSRDSYEQYF. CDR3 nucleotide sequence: TGCGCCAGCAGCTCTAGGGATTCCTACGAGCAGTACTTC.

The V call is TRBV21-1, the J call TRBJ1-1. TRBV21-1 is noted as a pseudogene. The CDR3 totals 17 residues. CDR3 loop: CASSKEGKPVGDTEAFF. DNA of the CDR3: TGTGCCAGCAGCAAAGAAGGTAAACCCGTCGGGGACACTGAAGCTTTCTTT.

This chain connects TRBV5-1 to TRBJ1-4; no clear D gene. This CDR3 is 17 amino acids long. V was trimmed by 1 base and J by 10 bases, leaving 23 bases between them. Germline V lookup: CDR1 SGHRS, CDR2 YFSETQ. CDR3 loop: CASSLFWPLANDAKLFF. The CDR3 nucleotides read TGCGCCAGCAGCTTGTTCTGGCCCCTAGCTAATGATGCAAAACTGTTTTTT.

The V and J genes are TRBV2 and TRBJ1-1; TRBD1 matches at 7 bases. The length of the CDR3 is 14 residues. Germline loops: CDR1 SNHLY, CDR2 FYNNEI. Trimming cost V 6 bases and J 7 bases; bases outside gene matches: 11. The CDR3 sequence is CASSSTGVGGEAFF. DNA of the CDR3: TGTGCCAGCAGCTCCACAGGGGTTGGGGGTGAAGCTTTCTTT.

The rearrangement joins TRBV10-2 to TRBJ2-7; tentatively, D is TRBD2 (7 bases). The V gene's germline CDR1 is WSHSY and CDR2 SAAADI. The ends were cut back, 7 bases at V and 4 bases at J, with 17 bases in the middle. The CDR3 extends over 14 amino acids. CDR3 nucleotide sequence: TGCGCCAGCACCCTACTGGGGGGGGCGTACGAGCAGTACTTC. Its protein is CASTLLGGAYEQYF.

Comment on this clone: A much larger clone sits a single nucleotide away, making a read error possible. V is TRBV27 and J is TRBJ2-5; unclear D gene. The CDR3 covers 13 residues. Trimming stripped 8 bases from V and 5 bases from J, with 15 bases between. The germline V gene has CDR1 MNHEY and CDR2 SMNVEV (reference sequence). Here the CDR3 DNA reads TGTGCCAGCGGCCGGAGCCCCCTGGAGACCCAGTACTTC. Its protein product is CASGRSPLETQYF.

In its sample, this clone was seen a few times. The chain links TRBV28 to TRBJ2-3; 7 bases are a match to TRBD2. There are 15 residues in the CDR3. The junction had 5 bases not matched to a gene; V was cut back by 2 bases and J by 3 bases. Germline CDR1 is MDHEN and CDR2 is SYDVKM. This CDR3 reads CASSLGGEKTDTQYF. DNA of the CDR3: TGTGCCAGCAGTTTAGGGGGGGAAAAGACAGATACGCAGTATTTT.

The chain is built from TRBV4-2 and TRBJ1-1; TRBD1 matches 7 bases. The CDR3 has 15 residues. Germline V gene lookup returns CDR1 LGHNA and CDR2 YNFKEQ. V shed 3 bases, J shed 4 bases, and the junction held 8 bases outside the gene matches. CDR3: CASSQEQGRTTEAFF. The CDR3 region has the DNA TGTGCCAGCAGCCAGGAACAGGGGAGGACCACTGAAGCTTTCTTT.

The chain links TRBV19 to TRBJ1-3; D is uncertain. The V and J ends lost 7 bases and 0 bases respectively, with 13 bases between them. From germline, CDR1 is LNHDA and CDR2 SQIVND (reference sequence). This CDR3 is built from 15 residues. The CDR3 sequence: CASKSKKSSGNTIYF. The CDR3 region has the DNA TGTGCCAGTAAATCGAAGAAAAGCTCTGGAAACACCATATATTTT.

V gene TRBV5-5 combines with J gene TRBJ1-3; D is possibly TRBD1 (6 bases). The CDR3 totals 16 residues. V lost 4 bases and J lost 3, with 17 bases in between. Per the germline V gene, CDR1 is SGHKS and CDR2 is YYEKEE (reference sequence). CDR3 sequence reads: CASSPYTGLFGNTIYF. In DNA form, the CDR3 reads TGTGCCAGCAGCCCATATACAGGGTTATTTGGAAACACCATATATTTT.

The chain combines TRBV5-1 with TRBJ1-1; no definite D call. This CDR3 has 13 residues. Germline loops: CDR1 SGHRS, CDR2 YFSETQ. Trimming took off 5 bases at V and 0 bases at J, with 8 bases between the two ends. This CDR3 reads CASREGVNTEAFF. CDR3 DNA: TGCGCCAGCAGGGAGGGCGTGAACACTGAAGCTTTCTTT. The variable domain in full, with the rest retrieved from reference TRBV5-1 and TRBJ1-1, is KAGVTQTPRYLIKTRGQQVTLSCSPISGHRSVSWYQQTPGQGLQFLFEYFSETQRNKGNFPGRFSGRQFSNSRSEMNVSTLELGDSALYLCASREGVNTEAFFGQGTRLTVV.

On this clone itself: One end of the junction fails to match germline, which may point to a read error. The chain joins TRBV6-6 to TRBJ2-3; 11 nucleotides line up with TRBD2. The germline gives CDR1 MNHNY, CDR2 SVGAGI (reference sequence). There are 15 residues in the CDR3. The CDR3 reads CASRLAGSGTDTQYF. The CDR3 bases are TGCGCCAGCAGACTAGCGGGGTCGGGCACAGATACGCAGTATTTT.